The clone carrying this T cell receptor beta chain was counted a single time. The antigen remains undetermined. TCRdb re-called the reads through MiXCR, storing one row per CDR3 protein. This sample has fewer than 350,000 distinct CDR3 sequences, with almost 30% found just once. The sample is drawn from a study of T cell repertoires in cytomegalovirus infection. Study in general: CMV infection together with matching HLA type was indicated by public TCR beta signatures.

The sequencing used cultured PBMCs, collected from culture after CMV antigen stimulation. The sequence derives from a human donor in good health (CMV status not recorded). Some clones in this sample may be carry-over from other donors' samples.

Here the CDR3 DNA reads TGTGCCACCAGTGATATACAGGGGAATCAAGAGACCCAGTACTTC. Its protein is CATSDIQGNQETQYF. This rearrangement joins TRBV24-1 to TRBJ2-5; 7 positions agree with TRBD1. The germline gives CDR1 KGHDR, CDR2 SFDVKD. V was clipped by 3 bases and J by 2 bases; unmatched bases: 5. This CDR3 is built from 15 residues.